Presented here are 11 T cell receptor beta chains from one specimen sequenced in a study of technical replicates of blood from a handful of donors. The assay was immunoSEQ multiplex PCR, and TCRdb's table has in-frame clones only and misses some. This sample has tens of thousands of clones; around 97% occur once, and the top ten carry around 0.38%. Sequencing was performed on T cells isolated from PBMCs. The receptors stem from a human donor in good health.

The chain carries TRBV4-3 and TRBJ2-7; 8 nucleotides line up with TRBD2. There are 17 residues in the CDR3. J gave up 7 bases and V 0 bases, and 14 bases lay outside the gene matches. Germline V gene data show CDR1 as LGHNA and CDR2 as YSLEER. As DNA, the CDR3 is TGCGCCAGCAGCCAAGACCTAAGCAGCGGGAGAACTCAAGAGCAGTACTTC. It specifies CASSQDLSSGRTQEQYF.

The CDR3 here is CASSLDRGDEKLFF. The CDR3 DNA follows: TGTGCCAGCAGCTTAGACAGGGGGGATGAAAAACTGTTTTTT. The chain employs TRBV7-9 and TRBJ1-4; 8 bases are shared with TRBD1. Germline CDR1 and CDR2: SEHNR and FQNEAQ (reference sequence). The CDR3 length is 14 residues. J gave up 6 bases and V 1 base, and 1 base lay outside the gene matches.

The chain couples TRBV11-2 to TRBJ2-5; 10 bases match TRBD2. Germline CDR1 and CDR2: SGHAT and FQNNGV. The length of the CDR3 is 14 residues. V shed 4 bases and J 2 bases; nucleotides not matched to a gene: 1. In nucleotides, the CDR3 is TGTGCCAGCAGCTGGACTAGCGGTCAAGAGACCCAGTACTTC. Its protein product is CASSWTSGQETQYF.

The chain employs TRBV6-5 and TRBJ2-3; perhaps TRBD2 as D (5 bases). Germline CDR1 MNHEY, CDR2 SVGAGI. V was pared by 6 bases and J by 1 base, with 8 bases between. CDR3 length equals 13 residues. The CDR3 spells CASRRDGTDTQYF. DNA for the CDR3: TGTGCCAGCAGGAGGGATGGCACAGATACGCAGTATTTT.

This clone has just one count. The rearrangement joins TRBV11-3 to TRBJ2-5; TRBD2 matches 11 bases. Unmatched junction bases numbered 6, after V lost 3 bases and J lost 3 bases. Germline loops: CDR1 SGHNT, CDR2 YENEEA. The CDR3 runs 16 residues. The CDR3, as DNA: TGTGCCAGCAGCTTCTTAGCGGGAGGGCCAAAAGAGACCCAGTACTTC. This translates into CASSFLAGGPKETQYF.

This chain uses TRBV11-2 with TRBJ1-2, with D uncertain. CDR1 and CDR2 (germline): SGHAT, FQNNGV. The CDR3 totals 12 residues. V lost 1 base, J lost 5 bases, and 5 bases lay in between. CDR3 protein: CASSLAGYGYTF. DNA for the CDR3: TGTGCCAGCAGCTTAGCAGGATATGGCTACACCTTC.

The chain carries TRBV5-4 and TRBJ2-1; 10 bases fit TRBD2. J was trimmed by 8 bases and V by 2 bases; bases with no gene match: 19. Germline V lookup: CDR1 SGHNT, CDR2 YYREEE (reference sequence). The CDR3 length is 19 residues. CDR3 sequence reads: CASSLMGSGLAGGRDEQFF. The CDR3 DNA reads TGTGCCAGCAGCTTAATGGGTTCGGGCTTAGCGGGAGGTAGGGATGAGCAGTTCTTC. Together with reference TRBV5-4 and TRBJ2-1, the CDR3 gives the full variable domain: ETGVTQSPTHLIKTRGQQVTLRCSSQSGHNTVSWYQQALGQGPQFIFQYYREEENGRGNFPPRFSGLQFPNYSSELNVNALELDDSALYLCASSLMGSGLAGGRDEQFFGPGTRLTVL.

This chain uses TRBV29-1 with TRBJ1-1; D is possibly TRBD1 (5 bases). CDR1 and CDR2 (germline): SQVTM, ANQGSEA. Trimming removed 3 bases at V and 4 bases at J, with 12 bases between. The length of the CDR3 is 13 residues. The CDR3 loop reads CSVDAGRGTEAFF. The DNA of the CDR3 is TGCAGCGTTGATGCGGGGCGGGGCACTGAAGCTTTCTTT.

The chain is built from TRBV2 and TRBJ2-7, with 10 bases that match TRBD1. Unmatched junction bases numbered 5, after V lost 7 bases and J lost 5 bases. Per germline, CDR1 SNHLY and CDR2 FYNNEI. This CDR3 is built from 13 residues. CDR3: CASTTGGGDEQYF. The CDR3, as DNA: TGTGCCAGCACGACAGGGGGCGGCGACGAGCAGTACTTC.

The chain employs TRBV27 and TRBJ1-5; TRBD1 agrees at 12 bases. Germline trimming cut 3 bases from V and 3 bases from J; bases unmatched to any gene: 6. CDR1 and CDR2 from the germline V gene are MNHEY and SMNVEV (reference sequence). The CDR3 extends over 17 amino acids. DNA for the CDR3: TGTGCCAGCAGTTTTTTTGGGACAGGGGGCCTCAATCAGCCCCAGCATTTT. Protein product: CASSFFGTGGLNQPQHF.

DNA of the CDR3: TGTGCCAGCGGGGCCCCCTGGGAGACCCAGTACTTC. Protein sequence: CASGAPWETQYF. The chain is built from TRBV7-8 and TRBJ2-5; possibly TRBD1 for D (5 bases). Trimming cost V 8 bases and J 5 bases, with 12 bases left between them. This CDR3 has 12 residues. Germline V gives CDR1 SGHVS, CDR2 FQNEAQ.